This T cell receptor beta chain was identified in a study of cytomegalovirus exposure and HLA in healthy donors. Whole-study findings and limits: Among the CMV-associated chains, a few were confirmed in vitro as specific for CMV antigens. Subsequent analysis of the 120 or so validation repertoires found a tendency for first-cohort TCR clusters to co-occur. Cytomegalovirus-associated TCR beta chains were listed, numbering some 170.

V lost 6 bases and J lost 0, with 15 bases in between. The germline V gene encodes CDR1 MDHEN and CDR2 SYDVKM. The CDR3 sequence is 16 residues long. Repertoires were generated with immunoSEQ multiplex PCR, while TCRdb's copy carries only in-frame clones and drops some. The data contain 150,000 to 200,000 clones, 85% of them seen just once; the ten biggest clones take up about a sixth. Note on this clone: What it binds is unknown.

The chain uses TRBV28 and TRBJ2-1; D is undetermined. The sample taken for sequencing was PBMCs. This sequence originates from a man aged 18 to 29 in good health and CMV-seropositive. The CDR3 loop is CASSPTFMRSYNEQFF. CDR3 nucleotides: TGTGCCAGCAGCCCTACTTTTATGCGCTCCTACAATGAGCAGTTCTTC.